Listed here are 30 T cell receptor beta chains from one sample, sequenced in a study of blood T cell repertoires in COVID-19. Clones were sequenced by immunoSEQ multiplex PCR, and TCRdb holds only the in-frame ones, with some missing. The sample yields over 45,000 clones, roughly nine tenths seen once. What was sequenced was peripheral blood. The receptors here all came from an older woman with active or convalescent COVID-19.

This clone has just one count. This chain joins TRBV28 and TRBJ1-1, with D perhaps matching TRBD1 (5 bases). This CDR3 spans 15 amino acids. V lost 4 bases and J 1 base, leaving 13 bases between the germline ends. Germline CDR1 reads MDHEN; CDR2 reads SYDVKM. The CDR3 DNA sequence: TGTGCCAGCAGTTCGCCAGGGAGGGGGAACACTGAAGCTTTCTTT. This gives the protein CASSSPGRGNTEAFF.

The count of this clone is one. The chain has TRBV9 and TRBJ2-3; D possibly corresponds to TRBD2 (6 bases). CDR1 SGDLS and CDR2 YYNGEE come from the germline V gene. This CDR3 is 19 amino acids long. The V end was cut by 0 bases, the J end by 0 bases, with 20 bases between. The CDR3 loop is CASSVEIGEEGWSTDTQYF. The CDR3 DNA reads as TGTGCCAGCAGCGTAGAAATTGGGGAGGAGGGATGGAGCACAGATACGCAGTATTTT.

The chain's CDR3 is CASSVNLNNEQFF. CDR3 DNA sequence: TGTGCCAGCAGCGTAAACTTAAACAATGAGCAGTTCTTC. The chain combines TRBV9 with TRBJ2-1; D is uncertain. CDR1 is SGDLS and CDR2 is YYNGEE in the germline V gene. V dropped 1 base and J dropped 5 bases, with 7 bases sitting between them. CDR3 size: 13 residues.

This chain connects TRBV28 to TRBJ1-2, with a weak D call TRBD1 (5 bases). CDR1 and CDR2 from the germline V gene are MDHEN and SYDVKM. V dropped 6 bases and J dropped 7 bases, with 12 bases sitting between them. The CDR3 is made up of 12 amino acids. The CDR3 DNA reads as TGTGCCAGCAGCAACAGGCGTAGTGGCTACACCTTC. Translation gives CASSNRRSGYTF.

This clone is a singleton in its sample. V and J are TRBV28 and TRBJ1-5; TRBD1 agrees at 9 bases. CDR1 is MDHEN and CDR2 is SYDVKM in the germline V gene. The trim removed 6 bases at V and 0 bases at J, leaving 9 bases unmatched. The CDR3 is 17 residues long. The CDR3 spells CASRGQGISYSNQPQHF. As DNA, the CDR3 is TGTGCCAGCAGAGGACAGGGGATCAGTTATAGCAATCAGCCCCAGCATTTT.

The chain combines TRBV6-1 with TRBJ1-1; 9 bases agree with TRBD1. Germline-derived CDR1 and CDR2 are MNHNS and SASEGT. The junction had 2 bases not matched to a gene; V was cut back by 2 bases and J by 7 bases. The CDR3 is 13 residues long. CDR3 residues: CASSETGGYEAFF. CDR3 in DNA: TGTGCCAGCAGTGAAACAGGGGGCTATGAAGCTTTCTTT.

J is TRBJ2-2 and V is TRBV2, with TRBD1 matching over 7 bases. CDR3 size: 9 residues. CDR1 is SNHLY and CDR2 is FYNNEI in the germline V gene. CDR3 region: CQGAGELFF. CDR3 sequence (DNA): TGTCAGGGGGCCGGGGAGCTGTTTTTT.

V gene TRBV6-2 or TRBV6-3 combines with J gene TRBJ2-1, with D unresolved. CDR1 is MNHEY and CDR2 is SVGEGT in the germline V gene. V lost 4 bases to trimming and J lost 1 base, with 14 bases between them. This CDR3 is built from 16 residues. The CDR3 protein is CASSSKRDLSYNEQFF. The CDR3 DNA follows: TGTGCCAGCAGTTCTAAGCGAGACCTTTCCTACAATGAGCAGTTCTTC.

The CDR3 region is CASSIKRETSEQYF. CDR3 in DNA: TGTGCCAGTAGTATAAAGCGGGAGACTTCCGAGCAGTACTTC. V usage is TRBV19 and J usage is TRBJ2-7; 8 nucleotides line up with TRBD2. This CDR3 is built from 14 residues. Germline loops: CDR1 LNHDA, CDR2 SQIVND (reference sequence). The junction had 6 bases not matched to a gene; V was cut back by 2 bases and J by 6 bases.

V usage is TRBV9 and J usage is TRBJ2-1; 10 bases are shared with TRBD2. Per germline, CDR1 SGDLS and CDR2 YYNGEE. The CDR3 loop spans 15 amino acids. V was clipped by 4 bases and J by 6 bases; unmatched bases: 7. CDR3 sequence reads: CASSIRLAGINEQFF. CDR3 nucleotides: TGTGCCAGCAGCATCCGACTAGCGGGTATCAATGAGCAGTTCTTC.

The rearrangement uses TRBV12-5 and TRBJ2-1; 14 nucleotides agree with TRBD2. CDR3 length: 15 residues. The J segment lost 7 bases and the V segment lost 5 bases, leaving 4 bases of the junction unmatched. Germline CDR1 and CDR2: LGHNT and FRNRAP. DNA for the CDR3: TGTGCTAGTGGTCCCGGGACTAGCGGGGGTAATGAGCAGTTCTTC. The encoded protein is CASGPGTSGGNEQFF.

This clone has just a few counts. This chain joins TRBV28 and TRBJ1-4; tentatively, D is TRBD1 (6 bases). The V gene lost 4 bases and the J gene lost 1 base, with 10 bases spanning the gap. The germline CDR1 and CDR2 sequences are MDHEN and SYDVKM. This CDR3 region has 15 residues. CDR3 nucleotides: TGTGCCAGCAGTTCCCAGGGGAGAACTAATGAAAAACTGTTTTTT. Translation: CASSSQGRTNEKLFF.

The chain recombines TRBV15 with TRBJ1-5, with TRBD1 matching over 7 bases. Germline V gene data show CDR1 as LNHNV and CDR2 as YYDKDF (reference sequence). V trimming: 1 base; J trimming: 4 bases; junction bases outside the gene matches: 4. The CDR3 spans 15 residues. The CDR3 sequence: CATSRGQGINQPQHF. CDR3 DNA: TGTGCCACCAGCAGAGGACAGGGTATTAATCAGCCCCAGCATTTT.

The J gene is TRBJ1-6, the V gene TRBV30; D is undetermined. The CDR3 is made up of 12 amino acids. Germline V gene lookup returns CDR1 GTSNPN and CDR2 SVGIG (reference sequence). V dropped 1 base and J dropped 8 bases, with 6 bases sitting between them. The CDR3 loop reads CAWSARDSPLHF. In DNA, the CDR3 is TGTGCCTGGAGTGCACGGGATTCACCCCTCCACTTT.

This clone was seen only once. This chain connects TRBV9 to TRBJ1-1; D call uncertain. Trimming removed 0 bases from V and 6 bases from J, with 9 bases in between. This CDR3 has 13 residues. In germline, CDR1 is SGDLS, CDR2 YYNGEE. The CDR3 spells CASSVDWRAEAFF. The CDR3 nucleotides read TGTGCCAGCAGCGTAGATTGGAGGGCTGAAGCTTTCTTT.

The gene calls are TRBV19 and TRBJ1-1, with TRBD1 matching over 8 bases. V lost 3 bases, J lost 10 bases, and 10 bases stayed unmatched. Germline V gives CDR1 LNHDA, CDR2 SQIVND (reference sequence). The CDR3 is made up of 14 amino acids. The CDR3 spells CASSMIVRGQIAFF. The DNA of the CDR3 is TGTGCCAGTAGTATGATCGTCAGGGGGCAAATAGCTTTCTTT. Based on the CDR3 plus reference TRBV19 and TRBJ1-1, the full variable domain is DGGITQSPKYLFRKEGQNVTLSCEQNLNHDAMYWYRQDPGQGLRLIYYSQIVNDFQKGDIAEGYSVSREKKESFPLTVTSAQKNPTAFYLCASSMIVRGQIAFFGQGTRLTVV.

The rearrangement links TRBV11-2 to TRBJ2-7; tentatively, D is TRBD2 (6 bases). This CDR3 contains 14 residues. Germline V gene data show CDR1 as SGHAT and CDR2 as FQNNGV. V lost 2 bases to trimming and J lost 4 bases, with 12 bases between them. CDR3 coding DNA: TGTGCCAGCAGCTTAAGGCTAGCGAATTACGAGCAGTACTTC. Translating gives CASSLRLANYEQYF.

CDR3 sequence reads: CASTRDSSGNTIYF. The CDR3 DNA sequence: TGTGCCAGCACCCGAGACAGCTCTGGAAACACCATATATTTT. The rearrangement joins TRBV6-5 to TRBJ1-3; D is perhaps TRBD1 (5 bases). Trimming shortened V by 7 bases and J by 0 bases, and 10 bases separated the two germline ends. This CDR3 is built from 14 residues. In germline, CDR1 is MNHEY, CDR2 SVGAGI.

The gene calls are TRBV10-3 and TRBJ2-7; TRBD1 agrees at 12 bases. V was pared by 7 bases and J by 6 bases, with 4 bases of the junction left unmatched. The CDR3 is 13 amino acids. CDR1 and CDR2 (germline): ENHRY, SYGVKD. CDR3: CAITGTGGVEQYF. The CDR3 DNA is TGTGCCATCACCGGGACAGGGGGCGTCGAGCAGTACTTC.

The table lists this clone with a count of one. The rearrangement joins TRBV30 to TRBJ2-5; TRBD2 aligns across 15 bases. Germline V gene sequence: CDR1 GTSNPN, CDR2 SVGIG (reference sequence). The V and J ends lost 1 base and 4 bases, in that order; junction bases with no gene match: 7. CDR3 size: 17 residues. The CDR3 region has the DNA TGTGCCTGGAGTGCTGGACTAGCGGGAGGGTTAGGAGAGACCCAGTACTTC. Protein: CAWSAGLAGGLGETQYF.

The V call is TRBV6-5, the J call TRBJ1-4, with 8 bases aligning to TRBD1. The CDR3 covers 14 residues. V shed 6 bases, J shed 7 bases, and the junction held 7 bases outside the gene matches. Germline V lookup: CDR1 MNHEY, CDR2 SVGAGI. Here the CDR3 reads CASSAGGLGEKLFF. The DNA of the CDR3 is TGTGCCAGCAGCGCAGGGGGCCTGGGTGAAAAACTGTTTTTT.

This chain joins TRBV9 and TRBJ1-2; TRBD1 matches at 9 bases. With 0 bases clipped from V and 6 bases from J, the junction kept 12 bases outside the gene matches. Germline V gene sequence: CDR1 SGDLS, CDR2 YYNGEE. The CDR3 consists of 17 residues. The DNA of the CDR3 is TGTGCCAGCAGCGTAGGACCCCAGGGACAGGGAGGAGATGGCTACACCTTC. Residues: CASSVGPQGQGGDGYTF. Full variable domain (remainder filled in from reference TRBV9 and TRBJ1-2): DSGVTQTPKHLITATGQRVTLRCSPRSGDLSVYWYQQSLDQGLQFLIQYYNGEERAKGNILERFSAQQFPDLHSELNLSSLELGDSALYFCASSVGPQGQGGDGYTFGSGTRLTVV.

The rearrangement links TRBV11-2 to TRBJ1-2; the D is unclear. The ends were cut back, 5 bases at V and 2 bases at J, with 15 bases in the middle. CDR1 is SGHAT and CDR2 is FQNNGV in the germline V gene. CDR3 length: 15 amino acids. The CDR3 DNA is TGTGCCAGCAGCCCCACACGGGGTGCGAACTATGGCTACACCTTC. Protein: CASSPTRGANYGYTF.

This clone was seen a few times. The gene calls are TRBV28 and TRBJ2-1; D unresolved. Germline V gene sequence: CDR1 MDHEN, CDR2 SYDVKM. The ends were cut back, 3 bases at V and 5 bases at J, with 8 bases in the middle. The CDR3 totals 13 residues. The CDR3 nucleotides are TGTGCCAGCAGTTTTTCTGCGGACAATGAGCAGTTCTTC. Encoded protein: CASSFSADNEQFF.

The chain has TRBV28 and TRBJ1-2; TRBD1 aligns across 7 bases. Germline loops: CDR1 MDHEN, CDR2 SYDVKM. The CDR3 runs to 15 residues. Trimming removed 7 bases from V and 4 bases from J; junction bases left unmatched: 12. CDR3: CASTSTGVSLYGYTF. The CDR3, as DNA: TGTGCCAGCACCAGTACAGGGGTTTCCCTCTATGGCTACACCTTC.

The J gene is TRBJ2-5, the V gene TRBV7-3; D possibly corresponds to TRBD2 (6 bases). Trimming cost V 4 bases and J 5 bases, with 14 bases left between them. The CDR3 has 14 amino acids. Germline V gene lookup returns CDR1 SGHTA and CDR2 FQGTGA. Here the CDR3 DNA reads TGTGCCAGCAGCTCCACCGGGGAGGCCGAGACCCAGTACTTC. This sequence encodes CASSSTGEAETQYF.

DNA for the CDR3: TGTGCCAGCTCACCGCCAGCGGGAGCCTACAATGAGCAGTTCTTC. It yields the protein CASSPPAGAYNEQFF. The chain couples TRBV18 to TRBJ2-1; 8 bases agree with TRBD2. Germline CDR1 KGHSH, CDR2 LQKENI. The V segment lost 3 bases and the J segment 2 bases; nucleotides outside the gene matches: 3. The CDR3 runs 15 residues.

This rearrangement joins TRBV11-3 to TRBJ2-5; TRBD2 matches at 7 bases. Germline CDR1 SGHNT, CDR2 YENEEA. This CDR3 contains 14 residues. The trim removed 1 base at V and 5 bases at J, leaving 4 bases unmatched. CDR3 nucleotides: TGTGCCAGCAGCTTAGCGGGAGGACGGGAGACCCAGTACTTC. As protein: CASSLAGGRETQYF.

The chain joins TRBV3-1 (or the pseudogene TRBV3-2) to TRBJ2-3; D unresolved. V dropped 0 bases and J dropped 6 bases, with 4 bases sitting between them. The germline gives CDR1 LGHDT, CDR2 YNNKEL (reference sequence). This CDR3 region has 12 residues. The CDR3 spells CASSQDSDTQYF. CDR3 nucleotides: TGTGCCAGCAGCCAAGATTCGGATACGCAGTATTTT.

V is TRBV28 and J is TRBJ1-4; the D gene is possibly TRBD1 (5 bases). Germline CDR1 MDHEN, CDR2 SYDVKM. V gave up 6 bases and J gave up 8 bases, with 25 bases separating them. The CDR3 length is 17 residues. In DNA, the CDR3 is TGTGCCAGCAGACCCGACAGTTTGGGCCATAATTGGGAAAAACTGTTTTTT. It yields the protein CASRPDSLGHNWEKLFF.